These T cell receptor beta chains were read from a single sample in a study of blood T cell repertoires in COVID-19. Sequencing was performed with immunoSEQ multiplex PCR; in TCRdb, only in-frame clones are kept and a portion is missing. The sample has about 190,000 clones, around nine tenths seen once. Sequencing used peripheral blood. The source of these receptors is a woman aged 40 to 55 who had recovered from COVID-19. Both conserved end residues are part of each CDR3. The D gene is left open where the match is weak.

d_call	v_call	j_call	cdr3_aa
NA	TRBV18	TRBJ2-5	CASSEQEGQETQYF
NA	TRBV5-4	TRBJ2-2	CASSSGTRSMVGELFF
NA	TRBV28	TRBJ2-7	CASSLPKTGYEQYF
NA	TRBV27	TRBJ2-2	CASSLRGSGTGELFF
TRBD1	TRBV12-5	TRBJ2-2	CASGLVGTGTTGELFF
TRBD1	TRBV28	TRBJ2-5	CASSSPGQGYQETQYF
NA	TRBV5-1	TRBJ2-2	CASSLATGNTGELFF
TRBD2	TRBV5-1	TRBJ2-3	CASSLQGLAGGNTDTQYF
NA	TRBV7-9	TRBJ2-3	CASSLESRADTQYF
NA	TRBV18	TRBJ1-3	CASSPPRQVSGNTIYF
NA	TRBV24-1	TRBJ1-5	CATSDSVDQPQHF
TRBD1	TRBV2	TRBJ1-6	CASSEQGANSPLHF
NA	TRBV30	TRBJ2-6	CAWRGSGNVLTF
NA	TRBV30	TRBJ1-5	CAWSVLGGHSNQPQHF
NA	TRBV6-5	TRBJ2-5	CASSLLLVSETQYF
NA	TRBV6-4	TRBJ2-6	CASSDSHSGANVLTF
TRBD1	TRBV3-1/TRBV3-2	TRBJ1-4	CASSQAGTVINEKLFF
TRBD1	TRBV27	TRBJ1-2	CASSPRGQALWGYTF